These 18 T cell receptor beta chains were sequenced from one sample in a study of naive and memory T cell subsets. Study-wide findings and caveats: Possibly reflecting memory cells re-expressing CD45RA, a few larger clonotypes occurred in naive repertoires, especially CD8.

No antigen has been assigned to these receptors. Two oligonucleotides, mixed equimolar, formed the beta constant-region primer covering TRBC1 and TRBC2. Nested alpha and beta constant-region primers with the SP2 primer drove four PCR rounds on ligated cDNA. A single record per CDR3 protein comes from TCRdb applying MiXCR to the UMI-ligation and nested PCR reads. Here the sample spans about 90,000 distinct CDR3 sequences, approximately 11% being singletons. Sequenced sample: naive CD4+ T cells from blood. The receptors originated from a human donor in good health.

This clonotype was counted between two and nine times. The chain uses TRBV6-5 and TRBJ1-2; D not resolved. The germline CDR1 and CDR2 sequences are MNHEY and SVGAGI. This CDR3 spans 12 amino acids. The V and J ends lost 5 bases and 7 bases respectively, with 11 bases between them. The CDR3 protein is CASSLYGRGYTF. CDR3 coding DNA: TGTGCCAGCAGTCTTTATGGCCGTGGCTACACCTTC.

On this clonotype: Germline is not matched at one junction end, which may reflect a read error. This chain uses TRBV19 with TRBJ2-2; D uncertain. The V gene's germline CDR1 is LNHDA and CDR2 SQIVND (reference sequence). The CDR3 consists of 13 residues. As DNA, the CDR3 is TGTGCCAGTAGAATAGGCATTACCGGGGAGCTGTTTTTT. This translates into CASRIGITGELFF.

This clonotype was seen only a few times. The V and J genes are TRBV18 and TRBJ2-3; a weak D match, TRBD2 (5 bases). Per germline, CDR1 KGHSH and CDR2 LQKENI. The CDR3 spans 15 residues. V was cut by 4 bases and J by 2 bases, with 13 bases left in between. CDR3 amino acids: CASSRSGAATDTQYF. For the CDR3, the DNA is TGTGCCAGCTCACGAAGCGGAGCCGCCACAGATACGCAGTATTTT.

J is TRBJ2-3 and V is TRBV3-1; D gene uncertain. In germline, CDR1 is LGHDT, CDR2 YNNKEL (reference sequence). This CDR3 has 14 amino acids. V lost 5 bases, J lost 2 bases, and 11 bases lay in between. The CDR3 spells CASSSRVATDTQYF. The CDR3 DNA follows: TGTGCCAGCAGCTCGCGTGTGGCCACAGATACGCAGTATTTT.

The rearrangement links TRBV18 to TRBJ2-1; D is unresolved. This CDR3 comprises 12 residues. Germline values: CDR1 KGHSH, CDR2 LQKENI. The ends were cut back, 3 bases at V and 9 bases at J, with 9 bases in the middle. The CDR3 protein is CASSPTFREQFF. CDR3 nucleotides: TGTGCCAGCTCACCGACGTTTCGTGAGCAGTTCTTC.

The chain links TRBV20-1 to TRBJ2-3, with TRBD2 matching 8 bases. Trimming at V came to 6 bases and at J to 3 bases, leaving 11 bases not matched to a gene. The CDR3 covers 15 residues. CDR1 and CDR2 (germline): DFQATT, SNEGSKA (reference sequence). CDR3 residues: CSAAGTRGVTDTQYF. The CDR3 nucleotides read TGCAGTGCCGCCGGGACTAGGGGGGTGACAGATACGCAGTATTTT.

This clonotype was recorded at least ten times. This chain uses TRBV5-4 with TRBJ2-2, with D unresolved. The CDR3 consists of 14 residues. V was cut by 4 bases and J by 5 bases, with 12 bases left in between. Germline V gene lookup returns CDR1 SGHNT and CDR2 YYREEE (reference sequence). The CDR3 DNA is TGTGCCAGCAGCGCCGTTGAGGAAACCGGGGAGCTGTTTTTT. Its protein product is CASSAVEETGELFF.

CDR3 DNA: TGTGCCAGCAGTTACTACGGCGGAGCGGGGGCAGAGACCCAGTACTTC. Amino acids: CASSYYGGAGAETQYF. The gene calls are TRBV6-6 and TRBJ2-5, with 8 positions matching TRBD2. Germline-derived CDR1 and CDR2 are MNHNY and SVGAGI (reference sequence). The CDR3 length is 16 residues. V shed 1 base and J 4 bases; nucleotides not matched to a gene: 8.

This clonotype showed up many times. This chain joins TRBV18 and TRBJ2-3; TRBD2 might be the D (6 bases). CDR3 length: 14 residues. The V gene's germline CDR1 is KGHSH and CDR2 LQKENI. V lost 2 bases, J lost 2 bases, and 8 bases lay in between. DNA of the CDR3: TGTGCCAGCTCACCAGGAGGGCCCACAGATACGCAGTATTTT. Encoded protein: CASSPGGPTDTQYF.

This chain joins TRBV21-1 and TRBJ2-7; no check of the table's D call, TRBD2, against the DNA was made. TRBV21-1 is termed a pseudogene. This CDR3 comprises 14 residues. The DNA for the CDR3 is TGTGCCAGCAGCGAGACTAGCGGGAGTGGTGAGCAGTACTTC. Translation gives CASSETSGSGEQYF.

In this sample, this clonotype turned up many times. The rearrangement links TRBV20-1 to TRBJ2-3; 9 bases fit TRBD1. The V gene's germline CDR1 is DFQATT and CDR2 SNEGSKA (reference sequence). The CDR3 has 16 amino acids. V was clipped by 2 bases and J by 1 base; unmatched bases: 7. CDR3 amino acids: CSARSGQGMGTDTQYF. In DNA form, the CDR3 reads TGCAGTGCTAGATCTGGACAGGGGATGGGCACAGATACGCAGTATTTT.

The CDR3, as DNA: TGTGCCAGCAGCTTAGGTTCGACGGTCTACGAGCAGTACTTC. Amino acid sequence: CASSLGSTVYEQYF. The rearrangement links TRBV7-3 to TRBJ2-7; D gene uncertain. V shed 2 bases and J shed 3 bases, with 11 bases lying between them. The CDR3 consists of 14 residues. Looked up from germline, CDR1 is SGHTA and CDR2 is FQGTGA.

The chain carries TRBV19 and TRBJ2-7; D tentatively reads TRBD1 or TRBD2 (5 bases each). The V gene's germline CDR1 is LNHDA and CDR2 SQIVND (reference sequence). Deletions cut 0 bases from V and 2 bases from J, with 17 bases between. The CDR3 loop spans 17 amino acids. CDR3 amino acids: CASSIESGPGPTYEQYF. CDR3 DNA: TGTGCCAGTAGTATAGAGTCGGGGCCAGGGCCGACCTACGAGCAGTACTTC. Full variable domain (remainder filled in from reference TRBV19 and TRBJ2-7): DGGITQSPKYLFRKEGQNVTLSCEQNLNHDAMYWYRQDPGQGLRLIYYSQIVNDFQKGDIAEGYSVSREKKESFPLTVTSAQKNPTAFYLCASSIESGPGPTYEQYFGPGTRLTVT.

In its sample, this clonotype was seen many times. The rearrangement joins TRBV28 to TRBJ2-1; a possible D gene is TRBD1 (5 bases). Germline CDR1 MDHEN, CDR2 SYDVKM. The V end lost 6 bases, the J end lost 4 bases, and 7 bases lay between the germline ends. The CDR3 is made up of 12 amino acids. The DNA for the CDR3 is TGTGCCAGCAGCCACAGGTACAATGAGCAGTTCTTC. This gives the protein CASSHRYNEQFF.

J is TRBJ1-1 and V is TRBV12-3 or TRBV12-4; no clear D gene. There are 13 residues in the CDR3. The ends were cut back, 6 bases at V and 5 bases at J, with 13 bases in the middle. CDR3 nucleotides: TGTGCCAGCAGCGTCTTTGGGTCGACTGAAGCTTTCTTT. This sequence encodes CASSVFGSTEAFF.

This chain joins TRBV7-3 and TRBJ1-1; D gene ambiguous. Looked up from germline, CDR1 is SGHTA and CDR2 is FQGTGA. This CDR3 is built from 15 residues. V was trimmed by 1 base and J by 7 bases, leaving 16 bases between them. The CDR3 sequence: CASSLKMRRAGEAFF. The DNA for the CDR3 is TGTGCCAGCAGCTTAAAAATGAGACGGGCTGGTGAAGCTTTCTTT.

The rearrangement links TRBV6-2 or TRBV6-3 to TRBJ2-7, with 7 bases aligning to TRBD2. In germline, CDR1 is MNHEY, CDR2 SVGEGT. Unmatched junction bases numbered 10, after V lost 6 bases and J lost 2 bases. The length of the CDR3 is 15 residues. This chain's CDR3 is CASSTPAGVAYEQYF. The DNA for the CDR3 is TGTGCCAGCAGCACCCCGGCGGGGGTCGCCTACGAGCAGTACTTC.

This clonotype was recorded a few times. The rearrangement uses TRBV24-1 and TRBJ2-1; D may correspond to TRBD1 or TRBD2 (6 bases each). The germline CDR1 and CDR2 sequences are KGHDR and SFDVKD. This CDR3 comprises 15 residues. V was shortened by 5 bases and J by 6 bases, with 16 bases between the two germline ends. CDR3 in amino acids: CATSVSGAGSNEQFF. The CDR3 coding sequence is TGTGCCACCAGTGTGTCAGGGGCGGGGTCCAATGAGCAGTTCTTC.